This T cell receptor (beta chain) was sequenced for a study of T cell responses to AZD1222 COVID-19 vaccine. General study findings and limits: White British donors predominated, females outnumbered males, and clonal diversity was possibly underestimated.

In the case of this clone: Its antigen is unknown.

Produced via immunoSEQ multiplex PCR; TCRdb's table is partial and in-frame only. The sample consists of around 44,000 clones, 70% to 90% of them appearing once. Germline V lookup: CDR1 MNHEY, CDR2 SMNVEV (reference sequence). V lost 2 bases and J lost 8, with 17 bases in between. The CDR3 contains 15 residues. The rearrangement joins TRBV27 to TRBJ2-3; TRBD1 is a possible D gene (7 bases). Sequencing was performed on peripheral blood, taken 28 days after the second AZD1222 dose. This clonotype originated in an adult who received the AZD1222 COVID-19 vaccine. The CDR3 spells CASSLTGAGGGTQYF. CDR3 sequence (DNA): TGTGCCAGCAGTTTAACAGGGGCCGGAGGGGGTACGCAGTATTTT.